This passage covers 9 T cell receptor beta chains from one sample sequenced in a study of cytomegalovirus exposure and HLA in healthy donors. With 60 Vbeta and 13 Jbeta primers, the PCR was carried out. The protocol was immunoSEQ multiplex PCR, while the TCRdb copy is restricted to in-frame clones and leaves out a portion. The table shows a few hundred thousand clones, with around 80% occurring only once. The sequenced sample was PBMCs. Every receptor here comes from a middle-aged woman in good health and CMV-seronegative.

The chain uses TRBV6-5 and TRBJ2-1, with D maybe TRBD2 (5 bases). The germline V gene encodes CDR1 MNHEY and CDR2 SVGAGI. CDR3 size: 15 residues. V shed 4 bases and J shed 2 bases, with 12 bases lying between them. The CDR3 region has the DNA TGTGCCAGCAGTTTCCGGGATTCCCCCTACAATGAGCAGTTCTTC. Protein sequence: CASSFRDSPYNEQFF.

This sequence joins TRBV6-5 and TRBJ2-3; 10 bases fit TRBD2. Unmatched junction bases numbered 4, after V lost 5 bases and J lost 2 bases. This CDR3 is built from 15 residues. Germline loops: CDR1 MNHEY, CDR2 SVGAGI. As DNA, the CDR3 is TGTGCCAGCAGTCGACTAGCGGGCAACACAGATACGCAGTATTTT. It specifies CASSRLAGNTDTQYF.

The J gene is TRBJ2-2, the V gene TRBV9; D is uncertain. V dropped 1 base and J dropped 2 bases, with 9 bases sitting between them. Germline V gene lookup returns CDR1 SGDLS and CDR2 YYNGEE. This CDR3 has 15 residues. Written as DNA, the CDR3 is TGTGCCAGCAGCGTAAATATAGCTAACACCGGGGAGCTGTTTTTT. It encodes CASSVNIANTGELFF.

This clone has a single count. V usage is TRBV9 and J usage is TRBJ1-5, with D perhaps matching TRBD1 (6 bases). Germline CDR1 reads SGDLS; CDR2 reads YYNGEE. The CDR3 is 14 amino acids. Trimming shortened V by 0 bases and J by 2 bases, and 6 bases separated the two germline ends. This chain's CDR3 is CASSVAGGNQPQHF. The CDR3 region has the DNA TGTGCCAGCAGCGTAGCAGGGGGCAATCAGCCCCAGCATTTT.

The CDR3 nucleotides are TGCGCCAGCAGAGGGGGACAGGGCAGTTTAAAGACCCAGTACTTC. It specifies CASRGGQGSLKTQYF. The chain links TRBV5-1 to TRBJ2-5, with 9 nucleotides matching TRBD1. CDR3 length: 15 residues. Looked up from germline, CDR1 is SGHRS and CDR2 is YFSETQ. After removal of 5 bases from V and 6 bases from J, the junction contained 11 bases not matched to a gene.

The rearrangement joins TRBV5-8 to TRBJ1-5, with D perhaps matching TRBD1 (6 bases). Germline V gene data show CDR1 as SGHTS and CDR2 as YDEGEE. This CDR3 comprises 16 residues. The V and J ends lost 2 bases and 3 bases respectively, with 15 bases between them. The CDR3 loop reads CASSFEGGGYNQPQHF. The CDR3, as DNA: TGTGCCAGCAGCTTTGAAGGGGGGGGGTACAATCAGCCCCAGCATTTT.

The J gene is TRBJ1-5, the V gene TRBV30, with a possible D match to TRBD1 (6 bases). Trimming stripped 0 bases from V and 4 bases from J, with 7 bases between. In germline, CDR1 is GTSNPN, CDR2 SVGIG (reference sequence). CDR3 length equals 13 residues. CDR3 DNA: TGTGCCTGGAGTGTGGGGGCTAATCAGCCCCAGCATTTT. Translating it yields CAWSVGANQPQHF.

The chain has TRBV27 and TRBJ2-7; D is possibly TRBD2 (7 bases). CDR3 length equals 15 residues. Germline lookup yields CDR1 MNHEY and CDR2 SMNVEV (reference sequence). V lost 7 bases and J 4 bases, leaving 20 bases between the germline ends. The CDR3: CASTIRRGGVYEQYF. In DNA form, the CDR3 reads TGTGCCAGCACCATCAGGAGAGGGGGGGTTTACGAGCAGTACTTC.

The chain links TRBV5-1 to TRBJ1-1; 7 nucleotides align to TRBD1. This CDR3 is built from 16 residues. The V gene's germline CDR1 is SGHRS and CDR2 YFSETQ. V trimming: 5 bases; J trimming: 0 bases; junction bases outside the gene matches: 10. The CDR3 nucleotides are TGCGCCAGCAGTCCAGACAGGGCAGGGATGAACACTGAAGCTTTCTTT. It is translated as CASSPDRAGMNTEAFF.